Below are 13 T cell receptor beta chains sequenced from a single sample in a study of CD8+ T cells in alopecia areata. Following extraction, RNA underwent reverse transcription to cDNA, which served as the sequencing template. Sequencing was performed with immunoSEQ multiplex PCR; in TCRdb, only in-frame clones are kept and a portion is missing. The sample lists about 94,000 clones, about two thirds occurring once. The treatment was: oral pan-JAK inhibitor, 5-10 mg twice daily. This material consisted of CD8+ T cells sorted from blood, taken around week 42, from a patient treated with tofacitinib. The receptors derive from a human donor with alopecia areata.

A few counts support this clone. The gene calls are TRBV29-1 and TRBJ2-3; D is unresolved. V was clipped by 0 bases and J by 2 bases, with 3 bases between them. This CDR3 has 12 residues. The germline CDR1 and CDR2 sequences are SQVTM and ANQGSEA. The CDR3 sequence: CSVEETTDTQYF. The CDR3 bases are TGCAGCGTTGAAGAGACCACAGATACGCAGTATTTT.

In its sample, this clone was seen a few times. The genes are TRBV5-1 and TRBJ2-7, with TRBD1 matching 10 bases. CDR1 and CDR2 from the germline V gene are SGHRS and YFSETQ. The CDR3 is 17 residues long. V shed 0 bases and J 3 bases; nucleotides not matched to a gene: 9. DNA of the CDR3: TGCGCCAGCAGCTTGGGGCTTCTCCGGGACAGGGGCTACGAGCAGTACTTC. It codes for CASSLGLLRDRGYEQYF.

The genes are TRBV29-1 and TRBJ2-6; D gene uncertain. This CDR3 has 15 amino acids. CDR1 is SQVTM, CDR2 ANQGSEA, per germline. Trimming removed 0 bases from V and 0 bases from J, with 6 bases in between. CDR3 loop: CSVEDWTSGANVLTF. The CDR3 DNA sequence: TGCAGCGTTGAAGATTGGACCTCTGGGGCCAACGTCCTGACTTTC. The whole variable domain, remainder taken from reference TRBV29-1 and TRBJ2-6, is SAVISQKPSRDICQRGTSLTIQCQVDSQVTMMFWYRQQPGQSLTLIATANQGSEATYESGFVIDKFPISRPNLTFSTLTVSNMSPEDSSIYLCSVEDWTSGANVLTFGAGSRLTVL.

The chain uses TRBV4-1 and TRBJ2-1; the match to TRBD2 covers 10 bases. The trim removed 0 bases at V and 7 bases at J, leaving 6 bases unmatched. Germline assignment: CDR1 MGHRA and CDR2 YSYEKL. The CDR3 length is 16 residues. CDR3 loop: CASSQDPLAGVNEQFF. In nucleotides, the CDR3 is TGCGCCAGCAGCCAAGATCCCCTAGCGGGGGTAAATGAGCAGTTCTTC.

This clone was recorded once. The chain uses TRBV30 and TRBJ2-3; 8 nucleotides match TRBD2. V lost 0 bases and J lost 4; bases outside the gene matches: 9. Germline V gene data show CDR1 as GTSNPN and CDR2 as SVGIG (reference sequence). This CDR3 spans 16 amino acids. CDR3 in DNA: TGTGCCTGGAGTGTATACGGCGGGGGGCCGGCAGATACGCAGTATTTT. Protein product: CAWSVYGGGPADTQYF.

The V and J genes are TRBV10-1 and TRBJ2-1; tentatively, D is TRBD2 (6 bases). The CDR3 loop spans 13 amino acids. The ends were cut back, 0 bases at V and 8 bases at J, with 8 bases in the middle. Germline CDR1 reads WNHNN; CDR2 reads SYGVQD (reference sequence). CDR3 DNA: TGCGCCAGCAGTGAGTCGGGGGGATATGAGCAGTTCTTC. Its translation is CASSESGGYEQFF.

This clone was detected only once. The V gene is TRBV7-6, the J gene TRBJ2-1; possibly TRBD2 for D (6 bases). V shed 4 bases and J shed 0 bases, with 10 bases lying between them. This CDR3 is built from 15 residues. Germline loops: CDR1 SGHVS, CDR2 FNYEAQ. The CDR3, as DNA: TGTGCCAGCAGCTCGGGACTGAGCTCCTACAATGAGCAGTTCTTC. It specifies CASSSGLSSYNEQFF.

The table lists this clone with a few counts. The J gene is TRBJ2-1, the V gene TRBV19, with 7 bases that match TRBD2. Germline V gene data show CDR1 as LNHDA and CDR2 as SQIVND (reference sequence). The CDR3 covers 14 residues. The junction had 5 bases not matched to a gene; V was cut back by 5 bases and J by 4 bases. CDR3 coding DNA: TGTGCCAGTAGTCCCTTCGGGGGGTACAATGAGCAGTTCTTC. Amino acids: CASSPFGGYNEQFF.

The table lists this clone with a count of one. This chain uses TRBV19 with TRBJ1-1; 7 bases map to TRBD1. The CDR3 extends over 13 amino acids. Germline trimming cut 6 bases from V and 1 base from J; bases unmatched to any gene: 2. Germline values: CDR1 LNHDA, CDR2 SQIVND (reference sequence). The CDR3, as DNA: TGTGCCAGTAGGCGGACAGGGAACACTGAAGCTTTCTTT. Residues: CASRRTGNTEAFF.

CDR3 in DNA: TGTGCCAGCAGCTTAGAGGGACAGGTGGTTTCGTACACCTTC. It yields the protein CASSLEGQVVSYTF. This sequence joins TRBV13 and TRBJ1-2; 8 bases are shared with TRBD1. CDR1 and CDR2 (germline): PRHDT, FYEKMQ (reference sequence). The J segment lost 11 bases and the V segment lost 1 base, leaving 9 bases of the junction unmatched. This CDR3 spans 14 amino acids.

The chain has TRBV30 and TRBJ2-7, with 9 bases aligning to TRBD1. The CDR3 is made up of 13 amino acids. The V segment lost 3 bases and the J segment 1 base; nucleotides outside the gene matches: 1. The germline gives CDR1 GTSNPN, CDR2 SVGIG (reference sequence). CDR3 DNA sequence: TGTGCCTGGAGGGACAGGGGATCCTACGAGCAGTACTTC. It specifies CAWRDRGSYEQYF.

The J gene is TRBJ1-5, the V gene TRBV4-1; possibly TRBD1 for D (5 bases). The CDR3 loop spans 15 amino acids. Trimming took off 1 base at V and 11 bases at J, with 18 bases between the two ends. Germline CDR1 reads MGHRA; CDR2 reads YSYEKL. Here the CDR3 DNA reads TGCGCCAGCAGCCAAGCCGAGGGTCTCCCGGGGGCCCAGCATTTT. It encodes CASSQAEGLPGAQHF.

This clone was found once. V gene TRBV7-9 combines with J gene TRBJ2-7; tentatively, D is TRBD2 (5 bases). Trimming stripped 2 bases from V and 5 bases from J, with 7 bases between. The CDR3 runs 12 residues. Germline CDR1 is SEHNR and CDR2 is FQNEAQ (reference sequence). The CDR3 DNA sequence: TGTGCCAGCAGCTTATCCGGGAACGAGCAGTACTTC. It codes for CASSLSGNEQYF.